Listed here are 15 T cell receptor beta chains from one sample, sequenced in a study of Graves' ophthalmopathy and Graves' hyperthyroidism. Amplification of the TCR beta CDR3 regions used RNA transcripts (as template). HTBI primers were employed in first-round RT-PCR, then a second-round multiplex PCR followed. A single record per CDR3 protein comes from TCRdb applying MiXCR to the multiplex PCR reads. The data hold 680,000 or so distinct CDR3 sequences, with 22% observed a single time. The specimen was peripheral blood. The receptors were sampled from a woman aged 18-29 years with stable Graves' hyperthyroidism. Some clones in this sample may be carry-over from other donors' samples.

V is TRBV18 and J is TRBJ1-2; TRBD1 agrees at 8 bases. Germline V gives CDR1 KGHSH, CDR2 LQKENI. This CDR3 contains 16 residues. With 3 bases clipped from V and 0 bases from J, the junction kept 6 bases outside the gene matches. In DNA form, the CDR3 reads TGTGCCAGCTCACCGGACAGGGTACCGCCTAACTATGGCTACACCTTC. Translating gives CASSPDRVPPNYGYTF.

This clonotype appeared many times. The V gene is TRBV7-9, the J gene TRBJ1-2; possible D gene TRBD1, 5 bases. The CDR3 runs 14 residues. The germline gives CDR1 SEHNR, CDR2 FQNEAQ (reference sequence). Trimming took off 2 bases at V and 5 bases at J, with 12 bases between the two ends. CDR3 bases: TGTGCCAGCAGCTTATCACAGCGGGGGTATGGCTACACCTTC. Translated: CASSLSQRGYGYTF. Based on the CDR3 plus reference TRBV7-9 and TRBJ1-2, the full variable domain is DTGVSQNPRHKITKRGQNVTFRCDPISEHNRLYWYRQTLGQGPEFLTYFQNEAQLEKSRLLSDRFSAERPKGSFSTLEIQRTEQGDSAMYLCASSLSQRGYGYTFGSGTRLTVV.

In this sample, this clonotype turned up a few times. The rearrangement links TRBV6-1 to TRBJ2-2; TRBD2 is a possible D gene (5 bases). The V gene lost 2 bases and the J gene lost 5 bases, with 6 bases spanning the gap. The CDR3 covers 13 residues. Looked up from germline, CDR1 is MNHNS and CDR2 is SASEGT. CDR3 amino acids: CASSEWETGELFF. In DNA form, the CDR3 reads TGTGCCAGCAGTGAATGGGAGACCGGGGAGCTGTTTTTT.

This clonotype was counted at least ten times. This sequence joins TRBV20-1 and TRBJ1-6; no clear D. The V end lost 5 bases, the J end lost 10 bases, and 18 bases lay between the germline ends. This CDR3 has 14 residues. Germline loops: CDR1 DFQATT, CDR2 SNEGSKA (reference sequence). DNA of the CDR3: TGCAGTGCTCAGGCGCCGGAAGCCAGCTCACCCCTCCACTTT. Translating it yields CSAQAPEASSPLHF.

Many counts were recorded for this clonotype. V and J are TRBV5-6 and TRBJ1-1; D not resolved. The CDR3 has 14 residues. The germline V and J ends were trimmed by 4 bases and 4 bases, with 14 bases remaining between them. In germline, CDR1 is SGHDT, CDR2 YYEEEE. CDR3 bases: TGTGCCAGCAGCCTAGGTTTAGTCGGCACTGAAGCTTTCTTT. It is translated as CASSLGLVGTEAFF.

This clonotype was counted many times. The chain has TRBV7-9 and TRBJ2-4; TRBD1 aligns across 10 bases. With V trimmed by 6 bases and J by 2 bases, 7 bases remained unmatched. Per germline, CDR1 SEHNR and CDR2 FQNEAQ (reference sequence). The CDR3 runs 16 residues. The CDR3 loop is CASSPRTGGTKNIQYF. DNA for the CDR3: TGTGCCAGCAGTCCTCGGACAGGGGGAACCAAAAACATTCAGTACTTC.

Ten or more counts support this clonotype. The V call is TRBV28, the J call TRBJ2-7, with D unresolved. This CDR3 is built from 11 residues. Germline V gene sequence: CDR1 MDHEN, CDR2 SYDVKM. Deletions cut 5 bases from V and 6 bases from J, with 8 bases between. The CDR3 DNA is TGTGCCAGCAGTCCTCTGACCGAGCAGTACTTC. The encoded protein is CASSPLTEQYF.

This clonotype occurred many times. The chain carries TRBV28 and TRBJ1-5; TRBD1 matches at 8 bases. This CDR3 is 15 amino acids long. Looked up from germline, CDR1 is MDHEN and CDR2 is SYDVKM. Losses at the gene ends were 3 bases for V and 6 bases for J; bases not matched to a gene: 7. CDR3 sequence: CASSLPGTGGQPQHF. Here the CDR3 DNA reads TGTGCCAGCAGTTTGCCCGGGACAGGAGGTCAGCCCCAGCATTTT.

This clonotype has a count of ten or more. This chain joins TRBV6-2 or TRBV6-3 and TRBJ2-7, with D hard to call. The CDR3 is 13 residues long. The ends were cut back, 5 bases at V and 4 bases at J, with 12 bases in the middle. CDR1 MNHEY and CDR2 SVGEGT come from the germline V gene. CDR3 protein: CASSQQRKYEQYF. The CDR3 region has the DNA TGTGCCAGCAGTCAGCAGAGAAAATACGAGCAGTACTTC.

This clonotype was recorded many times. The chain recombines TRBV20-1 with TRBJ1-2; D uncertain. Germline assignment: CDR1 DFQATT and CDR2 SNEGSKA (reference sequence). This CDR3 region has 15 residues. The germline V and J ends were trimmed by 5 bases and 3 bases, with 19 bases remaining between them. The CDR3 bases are TGCAGTGCTGCCCTGGGTCCATCCTATGACTATGGCTACACCTTC. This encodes CSAALGPSYDYGYTF.

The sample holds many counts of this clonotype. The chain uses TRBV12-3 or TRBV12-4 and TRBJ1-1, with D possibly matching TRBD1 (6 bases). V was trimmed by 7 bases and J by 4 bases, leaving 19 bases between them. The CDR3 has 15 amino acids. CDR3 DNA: TGTGCCAGCACGATCCGGGGGGCGAGGGGCACTGAAGCTTTCTTT. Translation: CASTIRGARGTEAFF.

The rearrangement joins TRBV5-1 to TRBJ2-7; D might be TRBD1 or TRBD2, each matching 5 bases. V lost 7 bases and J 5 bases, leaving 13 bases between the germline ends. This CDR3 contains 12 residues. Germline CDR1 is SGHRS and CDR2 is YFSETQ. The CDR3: CASGDVGDEQYF. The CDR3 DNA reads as TGCGCCAGCGGGGACGTAGGCGACGAGCAGTACTTC.

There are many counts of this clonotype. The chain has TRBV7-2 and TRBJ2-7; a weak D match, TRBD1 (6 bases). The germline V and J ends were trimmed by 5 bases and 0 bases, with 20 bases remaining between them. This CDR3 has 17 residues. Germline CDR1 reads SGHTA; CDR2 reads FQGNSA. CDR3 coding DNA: TGTGCCAGCAGCGGCCGACAGGAGTCGCGGACCTCCTACGAGCAGTACTTC. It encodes CASSGRQESRTSYEQYF.

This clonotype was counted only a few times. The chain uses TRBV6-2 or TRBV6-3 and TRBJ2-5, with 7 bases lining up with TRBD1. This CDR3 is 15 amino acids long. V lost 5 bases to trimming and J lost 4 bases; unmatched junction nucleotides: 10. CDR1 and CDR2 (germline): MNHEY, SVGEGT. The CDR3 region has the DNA TGTGCCAGCAGTCTCATGGACAGGACCCTAGAGACCCAGTACTTC. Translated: CASSLMDRTLETQYF.

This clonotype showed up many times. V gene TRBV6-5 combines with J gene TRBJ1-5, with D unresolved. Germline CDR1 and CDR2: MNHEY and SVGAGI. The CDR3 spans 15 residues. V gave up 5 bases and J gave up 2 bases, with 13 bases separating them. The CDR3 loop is CASSPLFGGNQPQHF. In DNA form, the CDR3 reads TGTGCCAGCAGTCCCTTATTTGGGGGCAATCAGCCCCAGCATTTT.